A single sample gave rise to the 14 T cell receptor beta chains below, sequenced in a study of blood T cell repertoires in COVID-19. The table came from immunoSEQ multiplex PCR; TCRdb's copy has only in-frame clones and leaves some out. Among 190,000 or so clones listed, approximately 88% were seen once. The sample was PBMCs or T cells enriched from blood (not recorded which). These TCRs come from a woman in her late teens or twenties who had recovered from COVID-19.

This rearrangement joins TRBV7-9 to TRBJ1-4, with 7 bases aligning to TRBD1. From germline, CDR1 is SEHNR and CDR2 FQNEAQ (reference sequence). The CDR3 is 16 amino acids. V lost 4 bases and J lost 4; bases outside the gene matches: 9. CDR3: CASSSELTGYNEKLFF. The CDR3 coding sequence is TGTGCCAGCAGCTCAGAGCTGACAGGGTATAATGAAAAACTGTTTTTT.

The chain recombines TRBV5-4 with TRBJ2-2; weak D call: TRBD1 (6 bases). Germline V gene data show CDR1 as SGHNT and CDR2 as YYREEE (reference sequence). There are 14 residues in the CDR3. The ends were cut back, 4 bases at V and 6 bases at J, with 13 bases in the middle. CDR3 nucleotide sequence: TGTGCCAGCAGCCCGTCAGAGGGGGCCGGGGAGCTGTTTTTT. Translating gives CASSPSEGAGELFF.

The rearrangement uses TRBV6-1 and TRBJ2-2, with 11 nucleotides matching TRBD2. V was clipped by 2 bases and J by 6 bases; unmatched bases: 8. The CDR3 has 17 amino acids. The V gene's germline CDR1 is MNHNS and CDR2 SASEGT. CDR3 in DNA: TGTGCCAGCAGTGAAATAGCGGGGGGGCCCGCCGCCGGGGAGCTGTTTTTT. This codes for CASSEIAGGPAAGELFF.

This clone came up a few times. The V and J genes are TRBV3-1 (or the pseudogene TRBV3-2) and TRBJ1-3, with 8 bases that match TRBD1. The CDR3 contains 16 residues. Germline assignment: CDR1 LGHDT and CDR2 YNNKEL (reference sequence). V was clipped by 1 base and J by 2 bases; unmatched bases: 4. CDR3 in amino acids: CASSQVRGPTGNTIYF. For the CDR3, the DNA is TGTGCCAGCAGCCAAGTCAGGGGGCCCACTGGAAACACCATATATTTT.

The gene calls are TRBV5-1 and TRBJ1-4, with 7 bases that match TRBD1. From germline, CDR1 is SGHRS and CDR2 YFSETQ. CDR3 length: 15 amino acids. The ends lost 1 base at V and 6 bases at J; junction bases unmatched: 6. The CDR3 sequence: CASSLTYTGDEKLFF. DNA for the CDR3: TGCGCCAGCAGCTTGACTTATACAGGGGATGAAAAACTGTTTTTT.

This clone was detected only a few times. The chain recombines TRBV27 with TRBJ1-5; TRBD1 aligns across 12 bases. The ends lost 4 bases at V and 3 bases at J; junction bases unmatched: 7. Germline CDR1 MNHEY, CDR2 SMNVEV (reference sequence). This CDR3 spans 17 amino acids. The CDR3 loop is CASSSYGTGGTNQPQHF. The DNA of the CDR3 is TGTGCCAGCAGTTCATACGGGACAGGGGGCACCAATCAGCCCCAGCATTTT.

The gene calls are TRBV4-1 and TRBJ1-2; D is ambiguous. The V gene lost 1 base and the J gene lost 6 bases, with 15 bases spanning the gap. From germline, CDR1 is MGHRA and CDR2 YSYEKL. The CDR3 contains 15 residues. The CDR3 region is CASSQGEGRRDGYTF. As DNA, the CDR3 is TGCGCCAGCAGCCAAGGTGAGGGCAGGAGGGATGGCTACACCTTC.

This chain uses TRBV28 with TRBJ2-7, with 12 nucleotides matching TRBD1. J was trimmed by 6 bases and V by 7 bases; bases with no gene match: 10. CDR1 and CDR2 (germline): MDHEN, SYDVKM. The CDR3 consists of 15 residues. The CDR3 nucleotides read TGTGCCAGCACGGGACAGGGGGCCGTAAGGTTCGAGCAGTACTTC. It specifies CASTGQGAVRFEQYF.

The CDR3 loop reads CASDDTYEQYF. CDR3 in DNA: TGCGCCAGCGATGACACCTACGAGCAGTACTTC. This chain connects TRBV10-1 to TRBJ2-7, with D hard to call. The V and J ends lost 8 bases and 2 bases respectively, with 7 bases between them. The CDR3 sequence is 11 residues long. CDR1 is WNHNN and CDR2 is SYGVQD in the germline V gene (reference sequence).

The rearrangement joins TRBV9 to TRBJ2-7, with 7 bases fitting TRBD1. From germline, CDR1 is SGDLS and CDR2 YYNGEE. This CDR3 comprises 15 residues. V was pared by 3 bases and J by 2 bases, with 8 bases of the junction left unmatched. The CDR3 sequence is CASSASGTVPYEQYF. CDR3 bases: TGTGCCAGCAGCGCCTCAGGGACAGTCCCCTACGAGCAGTACTTC. The whole variable domain, remainder taken from reference TRBV9 and TRBJ2-7, is DSGVTQTPKHLITATGQRVTLRCSPRSGDLSVYWYQQSLDQGLQFLIQYYNGEERAKGNILERFSAQQFPDLHSELNLSSLELGDSALYFCASSASGTVPYEQYFGPGTRLTVT.

The chain has TRBV9 and TRBJ1-6; TRBD1 is a possible D gene (6 bases). The V end lost 3 bases, the J end lost 8 bases, and 18 bases lay between the germline ends. The germline CDR1 and CDR2 sequences are SGDLS and YYNGEE. The CDR3 loop spans 16 amino acids. The CDR3: CASSAGTRLLDSPLHF. The CDR3 nucleotides read TGTGCCAGCAGCGCGGGGACAAGGCTCCTAGATTCACCCCTCCACTTT.

V and J are TRBV4-1 and TRBJ1-1, with TRBD1 matching 10 bases. V lost 4 bases, J lost 2 bases, and 7 bases stayed unmatched. Germline lookup yields CDR1 MGHRA and CDR2 YSYEKL. CDR3 size: 16 residues. CDR3 amino acids: CASSPDRGRGNTEAFF. The CDR3 DNA reads TGCGCCAGCAGCCCCGACAGGGGGCGCGGCAACACTGAAGCTTTCTTT.

The rearrangement joins TRBV6-5 to TRBJ2-3; no reliable D call. CDR1 is MNHEY, CDR2 SVGAGI, per germline. Trimming removed 2 bases from V and 4 bases from J, with 4 bases in between. This CDR3 region has 12 residues. In DNA, the CDR3 is TGTGCCAGCAGTTACGGCCCAGATACGCAGTATTTT. Translating it yields CASSYGPDTQYF.

The chain links TRBV9 to TRBJ2-1; D is unclear. CDR1 SGDLS and CDR2 YYNGEE come from the germline V gene. The V end was cut by 0 bases, the J end by 2 bases, with 6 bases between. The CDR3 is made up of 14 amino acids. CDR3 protein: CASSVVSTYNEQFF. The CDR3 DNA reads as TGTGCCAGCAGCGTAGTTAGTACCTACAATGAGCAGTTCTTC.